These 29 T cell receptor beta chains originate from one sample sequenced in a study of blood T cell repertoires in COVID-19. Using immunoSEQ multiplex PCR, the repertoire was profiled, and TCRdb retains in-frame clones only, with some absent. Of about 150,000 clones listed, roughly 84% are singletons. The sequencing input was peripheral blood. The receptors derive from a woman aged 45-60 years with acute or convalescent COVID-19.

The chain links TRBV9 to TRBJ1-2; D not certain. The CDR3 runs to 13 residues. From germline, CDR1 is SGDLS and CDR2 YYNGEE. V was shortened by 4 bases and J by 7 bases, with 14 bases between the two germline ends. The chain's CDR3 is CASSSPTGSGYTF. The CDR3 region has the DNA TGTGCCAGCAGCTCACCCACGGGGAGTGGCTACACCTTC.

The chain joins TRBV2 to TRBJ2-5; 14 bases are shared with TRBD2. The CDR3 loop spans 16 amino acids. Germline V gives CDR1 SNHLY, CDR2 FYNNEI. V shed 7 bases, J shed 5 bases, and the junction held 9 bases outside the gene matches. CDR3 DNA: TGTGCCAGCACTCGGACTAGCGGGGGGCCGGGGGAGACCCAGTACTTC. This gives the protein CASTRTSGGPGETQYF.

The J gene is TRBJ1-4, the V gene TRBV18; unclear D gene. This CDR3 is 13 amino acids long. CDR1 is KGHSH, CDR2 LQKENI, per germline. Trimming left V 5 bases short and J 6 bases short, with 10 bases between. The CDR3 protein is CASSAGLDEKLFF. The CDR3 nucleotides are TGTGCCAGCTCAGCCGGGTTGGATGAAAAACTGTTTTTT.

This chain connects TRBV15 to TRBJ2-7, with 8 positions matching TRBD1. Trimming cost V 5 bases and J 2 bases; bases outside gene matches: 5. CDR3 length: 14 residues. Germline CDR1 and CDR2: LNHNV and YYDKDF (reference sequence). CDR3: CATSPGQGPYEQYF. The CDR3 nucleotides are TGTGCCACCAGCCCCGGACAGGGACCCTACGAGCAGTACTTC.

This clone was counted once. The chain has TRBV7-2 and TRBJ2-1, with 7 bases aligning to TRBD2. The CDR3 has 18 amino acids. Germline CDR1 SGHTA, CDR2 FQGNSA. Trimming took 3 bases from V and 0 from J; bases not matched to a gene: 11. CDR3 residues: CASSFPSSGGSSYNEQFF. The CDR3 bases are TGTGCCAGCAGCTTCCCGTCTTCGGGCGGGAGCTCCTACAATGAGCAGTTCTTC.

This chain connects TRBV4-1 to TRBJ2-7; 7 nucleotides align to TRBD1. V trimming: 5 bases; J trimming: 4 bases; junction bases outside the gene matches: 5. This CDR3 has 13 residues. CDR1 is MGHRA, CDR2 YSYEKL, per germline. The DNA of the CDR3 is TGCGCCAGCAGCTGGGACAGCGGATACGAGCAGTACTTC. This encodes CASSWDSGYEQYF.

The rearrangement links TRBV27 to TRBJ2-7, with D possibly TRBD2 on 6 matching bases. The length of the CDR3 is 13 residues. Germline values: CDR1 MNHEY, CDR2 SMNVEV (reference sequence). Trimming shortened V by 8 bases and J by 0 bases, and 11 bases separated the two germline ends. The CDR3 region has the DNA TGTGCCAGCGGCGTGGGGGGCTCCTACGAGCAGTACTTC. Amino acids: CASGVGGSYEQYF.

J is TRBJ2-5 and V is TRBV2; tentatively, D is TRBD1 (5 bases). Germline values: CDR1 SNHLY, CDR2 FYNNEI. There are 15 residues in the CDR3. The V and J ends lost 4 bases and 4 bases respectively, with 16 bases between them. CDR3 DNA: TGTGCCAGCAGTGCAACAGGAACGTCGGGAGAGACCCAGTACTTC. It encodes CASSATGTSGETQYF.

The chain uses TRBV7-9 and TRBJ2-7; the match to TRBD2 covers 9 bases. Trimming removed 4 bases from V and 2 bases from J; junction bases left unmatched: 3. From germline, CDR1 is SEHNR and CDR2 FQNEAQ (reference sequence). The CDR3 is 14 residues long. In DNA form, the CDR3 reads TGTGCCAGCAGCTCAGCGGGAGGACCCTACGAGCAGTACTTC. Translating it yields CASSSAGGPYEQYF.

V and J are TRBV18 and TRBJ2-1, with D perhaps matching TRBD2 (5 bases). V lost 2 bases and J 8 bases, leaving 16 bases between the germline ends. The CDR3 spans 15 residues. Germline values: CDR1 KGHSH, CDR2 LQKENI. The CDR3 protein is CASSPGLSGVDEQFF. Written as DNA, the CDR3 is TGTGCCAGCTCACCAGGACTGTCTGGGGTTGATGAGCAGTTCTTC.

The chain employs TRBV19 and TRBJ2-1; TRBD1 agrees at 8 bases. V trimming: 5 bases; J trimming: 9 bases; junction bases outside the gene matches: 6. The CDR3 extends over 13 amino acids. From germline, CDR1 is LNHDA and CDR2 SQIVND (reference sequence). For the CDR3, the DNA is TGTGCCAGTAGTGACAGGGGAGGCGGTGAGCAGTTCTTC. Translating gives CASSDRGGGEQFF.

The J gene is TRBJ2-7, the V gene TRBV15, with a tentative D call TRBD1 (6 bases). Trimming removed 5 bases from V and 2 bases from J, with 22 bases in between. This CDR3 comprises 17 residues. The germline gives CDR1 LNHNV, CDR2 YYDKDF (reference sequence). The CDR3: CATSSQPATGETYEQYF. The CDR3 DNA reads TGTGCCACCAGCTCACAACCGGCGACAGGCGAAACCTACGAGCAGTACTTC.

The chain recombines TRBV5-8 with TRBJ2-3; 10 positions match TRBD2. V lost 8 bases and J lost 4; bases outside the gene matches: 16. The CDR3 has 17 amino acids. Germline CDR1 is SGHTS and CDR2 is YDEGEE. As DNA, the CDR3 is TGTGCCAGATCCCCGTTCCTCATAGCGGGGGGCGCAGATACGCAGTATTTT. It encodes CARSPFLIAGGADTQYF.

The chain combines TRBV3-1 (or the pseudogene TRBV3-2) with TRBJ1-2; TRBD1 matches at 9 bases. CDR1 and CDR2 from the germline V gene are LGHDT and YNNKEL (reference sequence). Losses at the gene ends were 1 base for V and 7 bases for J; bases not matched to a gene: 7. The CDR3 runs to 15 residues. The CDR3: CASSQVGQGLGGYTF. The CDR3 DNA follows: TGTGCCAGCAGCCAAGTCGGACAGGGGTTGGGTGGCTACACCTTC.

V usage is TRBV27 and J usage is TRBJ2-6, with D possibly being TRBD1 (5 bases). The CDR3 extends over 13 amino acids. The V gene lost 8 bases and the J gene lost 1 base, with 6 bases spanning the gap. CDR1 is MNHEY, CDR2 SMNVEV, per germline (reference sequence). The CDR3 is CASQGSGANVLTF. The CDR3 nucleotides read TGTGCCAGCCAGGGATCTGGGGCCAACGTCCTGACTTTC. Using reference TRBV27 and TRBJ2-6 for the parts outside the CDR3, the full variable domain is EAQVTQNPRYLITVTGKKLTVTCSQNMNHEYMSWYRQDPGLGLRQIYYSMNVEVTDKGDVPEGYKVSRKEKRNFPLILESPSPNQTSLYFCASQGSGANVLTFGAGSRLTVL.

V and J are TRBV14 and TRBJ1-1, with 10 nucleotides matching TRBD1. The J segment lost 5 bases and the V segment lost 3 bases, leaving 12 bases of the junction unmatched. Per the germline V gene, CDR1 is SGHDN and CDR2 is FVKESK. The CDR3 covers 17 residues. The CDR3 DNA is TGTGCCAGCAGCCACCTCCCCGGGAGACAGGGGGCGACTGAAGCTTTCTTT. Its translation: CASSHLPGRQGATEAFF.

This chain joins TRBV9 and TRBJ2-7, with TRBD2 matching over 11 bases. V was clipped by 4 bases and J by 0 bases; unmatched bases: 6. CDR3 length equals 16 residues. Germline values: CDR1 SGDLS, CDR2 YYNGEE. In nucleotides, the CDR3 is TGTGCCAGCAGCCTCGCGACTAGCGGGAACTCCTACGAGCAGTACTTC. As protein: CASSLATSGNSYEQYF.

The chain is built from TRBV11-3 and TRBJ1-3; D is uncertain. The CDR3 runs 17 residues. Germline V lookup: CDR1 SGHNT, CDR2 YENEEA. Trimming left V 1 base short and J 0 bases short, with 13 bases between. The CDR3 region is CASSLGVPGVSGNTIYF. In DNA form, the CDR3 reads TGTGCCAGCAGCTTAGGAGTTCCGGGAGTCTCTGGAAACACCATATATTTT.

This CDR3 reads CASSLFPRTGAIYNSPLHF. For the CDR3, the DNA is TGTGCCAGCAGCTTATTCCCGCGGACAGGGGCTATCTATAATTCACCCCTCCACTTT. This rearrangement joins TRBV13 to TRBJ1-6; 9 nucleotides align to TRBD1. The ends lost 2 bases at V and 3 bases at J; junction bases unmatched: 11. The CDR3 is made up of 19 amino acids. Germline CDR1 is PRHDT and CDR2 is FYEKMQ (reference sequence).

This chain uses TRBV19 with TRBJ2-1; no reliable D call. Deletions cut 7 bases from V and 4 bases from J, with 11 bases between. CDR1 is LNHDA, CDR2 SQIVND, per germline (reference sequence). The CDR3 is made up of 13 amino acids. CDR3 in DNA: TGTGCCAGTATGCGGCTAGAATACAATGAGCAGTTCTTC. Translating it yields CASMRLEYNEQFF.

This chain's CDR3 is CASSPSFASFLMNTEAFF. The CDR3 bases are TGTGCCAGCAGCCCTTCCTTCGCGTCCTTTCTCATGAACACTGAAGCTTTCTTT. The J gene is TRBJ1-1, the V gene TRBV7-8; D gene ambiguous. The CDR3 consists of 18 residues. CDR1 is SGHVS and CDR2 is FQNEAQ in the germline V gene. Trimming removed 5 bases from V and 0 bases from J, with 22 bases in between.

The chain uses TRBV6-1 and TRBJ1-1; D gene uncertain. With 2 bases removed from V and 4 bases from J, the gap between germline ends came to 14 bases. The germline V gene encodes CDR1 MNHNS and CDR2 SASEGT. The CDR3 covers 15 residues. The CDR3 DNA sequence: TGTGCCAGCAGTGAATTCCCGCAACATCGCACTGAAGCTTTCTTT. Protein: CASSEFPQHRTEAFF.

The chain recombines TRBV6-1 with TRBJ1-2; 7 bases match TRBD1. Germline-derived CDR1 and CDR2 are MNHNS and SASEGT. Trimming cost V 0 bases and J 7 bases; bases outside gene matches: 5. The CDR3 is made up of 14 amino acids. CDR3 coding DNA: TGTGCCAGCAGTGAAGCCCACAGGGGAGGTGGCTACACCTTC. This codes for CASSEAHRGGGYTF.

This chain uses TRBV7-2 with TRBJ2-7; 12 nucleotides match TRBD2. With V trimmed by 10 bases and J by 2 bases, 15 bases remained unmatched. The CDR3 is 17 residues long. Germline CDR1 SGHTA, CDR2 FQGNSA. CDR3 amino acids: CATTGPSGRAGPYEQYF. DNA for the CDR3: TGTGCCACCACGGGCCCTAGCGGGAGGGCAGGTCCCTACGAGCAGTACTTC.

The chain has TRBV7-6 and TRBJ2-7; no firm D call. The CDR3 has 14 residues. CDR1 is SGHVS, CDR2 FNYEAQ, per germline. Trimming took 5 bases from V and 2 from J, leaving 13 bases between them. The CDR3 protein is CASSPLGRAYEQYF. In DNA form, the CDR3 reads TGTGCCAGCAGCCCATTAGGCCGGGCCTACGAGCAGTACTTC.

The chain uses TRBV6-5 and TRBJ1-3; TRBD1 agrees at 7 bases. V shed 6 bases and J 8 bases; nucleotides not matched to a gene: 1. This CDR3 region has 11 residues. Germline V CDR1 and CDR2: MNHEY, SVGAGI. The CDR3 protein is CASSRGDTIYF. CDR3 sequence (DNA): TGTGCCAGCAGCAGGGGGGACACCATATATTTT.

The chain recombines TRBV5-1 with TRBJ1-4; D possibly corresponds to TRBD1 (5 bases). Trimming removed 4 bases at V and 6 bases at J, with 16 bases between. CDR1 SGHRS and CDR2 YFSETQ come from the germline V gene. The CDR3 has 15 residues. CDR3 nucleotide sequence: TGCGCCAGCAGCCCTATGAGGAAAGGGGATGAAAAACTGTTTTTT. Amino acids: CASSPMRKGDEKLFF.

This clone has only one observation. The V gene is TRBV9, the J gene TRBJ1-3, with a tentative D call TRBD1 (5 bases). CDR1 and CDR2 (germline): SGDLS, YYNGEE. The CDR3 totals 14 residues. Trimming shortened V by 3 bases and J by 1 base, and 8 bases separated the two germline ends. The CDR3 spells CASSATDSGNTIYF. CDR3 nucleotide sequence: TGTGCCAGCAGCGCGACAGATTCTGGAAACACCATATATTTT. Together with reference TRBV9 and TRBJ1-3, the CDR3 gives the full variable domain: DSGVTQTPKHLITATGQRVTLRCSPRSGDLSVYWYQQSLDQGLQFLIQYYNGEERAKGNILERFSAQQFPDLHSELNLSSLELGDSALYFCASSATDSGNTIYFGEGSWLTVV.

The V and J genes are TRBV2 and TRBJ1-6; 7 positions match TRBD1. Germline V CDR1 and CDR2: SNHLY, FYNNEI. Germline trimming cut 1 base from V and 2 bases from J; bases unmatched to any gene: 5. This CDR3 spans 17 amino acids. CDR3: CASSEGDSAPYNSPLHF. CDR3 in DNA: TGTGCCAGCAGTGAAGGGGACAGTGCGCCCTATAATTCACCCCTCCACTTT.